This TCR beta chain was recorded in a study of blood T cells in healthy people across ages. Germline loops: CDR1 SQVTM, CDR2 ANQGSEA. V lost 3 bases to trimming and J lost 6 bases, with 11 bases between them. This CDR3 comprises 12 residues. A second PCR of about 6 to 12 cycles used a sample-barcoded 5' primer and a J-beta primer mix. TCRdb fed the 5' RACE reads into MiXCR, producing one record per CDR3 protein. The table lists around 990,000 distinct CDR3 sequences, 20% to 25% of them singletons, with approximately 0.79% in the top ten. This sample also appeared in a second study, on T cells of mothers and their children.

J is TRBJ1-2 and V is TRBV29-1; the D is unclear. The TCR was taken from a girl aged 2 to 9 in good health. Sample: blood. The CDR3 bases are TGCAGCGTTGATCCGGGATCGAATGGCTACACCTTC. Encoded protein: CSVDPGSNGYTF.